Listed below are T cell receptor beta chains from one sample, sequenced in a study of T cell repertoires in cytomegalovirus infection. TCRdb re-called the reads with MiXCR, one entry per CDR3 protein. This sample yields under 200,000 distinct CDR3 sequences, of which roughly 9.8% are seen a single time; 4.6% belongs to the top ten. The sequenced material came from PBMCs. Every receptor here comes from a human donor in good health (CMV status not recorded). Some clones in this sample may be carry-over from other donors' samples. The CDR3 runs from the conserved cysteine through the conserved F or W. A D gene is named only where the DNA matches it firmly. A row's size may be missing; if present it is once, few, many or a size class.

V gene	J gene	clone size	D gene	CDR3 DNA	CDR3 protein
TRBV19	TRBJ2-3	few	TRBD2	TGTGCCAGTAGTTTAGCGGGGAAGAACACAGATACGCAGTATTTT	CASSLAGKNTDTQYF
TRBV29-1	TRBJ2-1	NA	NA	TGCAGCGTTGAGGGGGGGGCTAGCAGGGAGCAGTTCTTC	CSVEGGASREQFF
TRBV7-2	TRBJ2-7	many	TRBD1	TGTGCCAGCATCCCGGCCCCAGGGGGCCACTACGAGCAGTACTTC	CASIPAPGGHYEQYF
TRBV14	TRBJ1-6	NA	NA	TGTGCCAGCAGCCAAGGGGTAGGCTCACCCCTCCACTTT	CASSQGVGSPLHF
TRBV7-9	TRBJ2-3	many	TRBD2	TGTGCCAGCAGCCTCCTCGCGGGGGGGACCGCAGATACGCAGTATTTT	CASSLLAGGTADTQYF
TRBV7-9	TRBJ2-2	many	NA	TGTGCCAGCAGCTGGCGAACGGCTACGAACACCGGGGAGCTGTTTTTT	CASSWRTATNTGELFF
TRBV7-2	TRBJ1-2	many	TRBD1	TGTGCCAGCAGCAGGCCCCGGGACAGAGGAGGCTACACCTTC	CASSRPRDRGGYTF
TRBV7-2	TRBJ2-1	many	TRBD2	TGTGCCAGCAGCTTAAGGACTAGCGGGGGGAAATACAATGAGCAGTTCTTC	CASSLRTSGGKYNEQFF
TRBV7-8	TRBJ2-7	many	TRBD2	TGTGCCAGCAGCTTCCGGCGGGGGGCCTACGAGCAGTACTTC	CASSFRRGAYEQYF
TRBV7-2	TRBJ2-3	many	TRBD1	TGTGCCAGCAGCTTATCAGGGGGTGACTACACAGATACGCAGTATTTT	CASSLSGGDYTDTQYF
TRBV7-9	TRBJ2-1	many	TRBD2	TGTGCCAGCAGCCTCACTAGCGGGGGGGCCAATGAGCAGTTCTTC	CASSLTSGGANEQFF
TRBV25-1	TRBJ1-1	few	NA	TGTGCCAGCACCCAAATGGGGGGCGGAGAAGCTTTCTTT	CASTQMGGGEAFF
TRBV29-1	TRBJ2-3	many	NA	TGCAGCGGGATAGGGACGAGGGGAACAGATACGCAGTATTTT	CSGIGTRGTDTQYF
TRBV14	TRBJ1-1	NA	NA	TGTGCCAGCAGCCATGCCTTGATGGCTTTCTTT	CASSHALMAFF
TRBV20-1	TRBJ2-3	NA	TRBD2	TGCAGTGCTAGAGGCCTAGCGGGGGACTTAGATACGCAGTATTTT	CSARGLAGDLDTQYF
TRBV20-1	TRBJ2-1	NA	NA	TGCAGTGCTAGCGAGGAAAACTACAATGAGCAGTTCTTC	CSASEENYNEQFF
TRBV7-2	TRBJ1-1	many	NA	TGTGCCAGCAGCTTATTTGTCCGGGATGAAGCTTTCTTT	CASSLFVRDEAFF
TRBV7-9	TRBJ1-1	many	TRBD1	TGTGCCAGCAGCTCCGGACAGGGAGGTTGGACTGAAGCTTTCTTT	CASSSGQGGWTEAFF
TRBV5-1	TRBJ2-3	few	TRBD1	TGCGCCAGCAGCCCGTTGACAGGGGAAGATACGCAGTATTTT	CASSPLTGEDTQYF
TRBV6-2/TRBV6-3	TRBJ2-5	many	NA	TGTGCCAGCAGGAGAGGTCAGGAGACCCAGTACTTC	CASRRGQETQYF
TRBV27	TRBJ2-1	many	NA	TGTGCCAGCAGTCATCTTCGGGGGAGCGTCTGGGCTGAGCAGTTCTTC	CASSHLRGSVWAEQFF
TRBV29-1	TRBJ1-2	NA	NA	TGCAGCGTTGACGCGGAGAGAGGGATGGATGGCTACACCTTC	CSVDAERGMDGYTF
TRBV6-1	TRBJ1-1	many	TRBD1	TGTGCCAGCAGTGAGTGGACAGGGTGGGACACTGAAGCTTTCTTT	CASSEWTGWDTEAFF
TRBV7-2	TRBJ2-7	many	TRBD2	TGTGCCAGCAGCTCTAGCGGGGGGGCTTGGAACGAGCAGTACTTC	CASSSSGGAWNEQYF
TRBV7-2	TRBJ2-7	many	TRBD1	TGTGCCAGCAGCTACAGGGGAAACTACGAGCAGTACTTC	CASSYRGNYEQYF
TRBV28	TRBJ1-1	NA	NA	TGTGCCAGCAAATGGGTCTTGGATACTGAAGCTTTCTTT	CASKWVLDTEAFF
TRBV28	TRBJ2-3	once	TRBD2	TGTGCCAGCACCTTGGGCGGGAGAGATACGCAGTATTTT	CASTLGGRDTQYF
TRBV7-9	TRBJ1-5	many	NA	TGTGCCAGCAGCTTAGCGTCAGAGGGGTTCGTTCAGCCCCAGCATTTT	CASSLASEGFVQPQHF
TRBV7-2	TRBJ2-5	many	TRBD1	TGTGCCAGCAGCTTTAAGGGGGCTCGGGAGACCCAGTACTTC	CASSFKGARETQYF
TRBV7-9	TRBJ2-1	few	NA	TGTGCCAGCAGCTTACCTTACGGTGGGAATGAGCAGTTCTTC	CASSLPYGGNEQFF
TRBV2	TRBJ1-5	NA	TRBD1	TGTGCCAGCAGTTTCGGGACAGGGAGGGGAGGCCCCCAGCATTTT	CASSFGTGRGGPQHF
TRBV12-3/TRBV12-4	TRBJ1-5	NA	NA	TGTGCCAGCAGTCAACGCGAAGGGATTGGCAATCAGCCCCAGCATTTT	CASSQREGIGNQPQHF
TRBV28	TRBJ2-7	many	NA	TGTGCCAGCAGGACCGGGACATTGACCTACGAGCAGTACTTC	CASRTGTLTYEQYF
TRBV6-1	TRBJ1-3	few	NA	TGTGCCGGGGGGGTATTTTTAACCGGGATTTCTGGAAACACCATATATTTT	CAGGVFLTGISGNTIYF
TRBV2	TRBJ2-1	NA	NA	TGTGCCGGACGAGGTCTGGATAAGGGTGAGCAGTTCTTC	CAGRGLDKGEQFF
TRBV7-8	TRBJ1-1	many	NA	TGTGCCAGCAGCTTTTCGGGGTCGAGTATGAACACTGAAGCTTTCTTT	CASSFSGSSMNTEAFF
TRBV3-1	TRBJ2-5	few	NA	TGTGCCAGCAGCCACCGGCAGGGAGACTACGTGGAGACCCAGTACTTC	CASSHRQGDYVETQYF
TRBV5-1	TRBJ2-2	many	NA	TGCGCCAGCAGCTTGGCCTCGATGGGAAACACCGGGGAGCTGTTTTTT	CASSLASMGNTGELFF
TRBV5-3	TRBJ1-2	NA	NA	TGTGCCAGCAGCTTAGGCAAGGGAGCCGCCCTTGGCTACACCTTC	CASSLGKGAALGYTF
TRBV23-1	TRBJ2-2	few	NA	TGCGCCAGCAGTCCTTGGGAACCGGGTGTTAGTTCCGGGGAGCTGTTTTTT	CASSPWEPGVSSGELFF
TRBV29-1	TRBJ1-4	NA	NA	TGCAGCGTCGGAGGGTCGGCTAATGAAAAACTGTTTTTT	CSVGGSANEKLFF
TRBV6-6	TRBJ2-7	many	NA	TGTGCCAGCAGTTATCGTCAGGCAGATTACGAGCAGTACTTC	CASSYRQADYEQYF
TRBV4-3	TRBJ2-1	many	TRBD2	TGCGCCAGCAGCGGTGGACTAGTTTTTAATGAGCAGTTCTTC	CASSGGLVFNEQFF
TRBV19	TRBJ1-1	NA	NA	TGTGCCAGTAGTATCAGCTCCCGAGGGGCTTTCTTT	CASSISSRGAFF
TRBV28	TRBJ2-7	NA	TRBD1	TGTGCCAGCAGTTCTCCTGACAGGGACTCCTACGAGCAGTACTTC	CASSSPDRDSYEQYF
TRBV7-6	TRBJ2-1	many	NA	TGTGCCAGCAGCTCACAGGGACCCTACGATGAGCAGTTCTTC	CASSSQGPYDEQFF
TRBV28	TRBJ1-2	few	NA	TGTGCCAGCAGTAGAGGACCCACCACTACCTATGGCTACACCTTC	CASSRGPTTTYGYTF
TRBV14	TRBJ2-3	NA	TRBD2	TGTGCCAGCAGGGAAAGGACTAGCGGAACAGATACGCAGTATTTT	CASRERTSGTDTQYF
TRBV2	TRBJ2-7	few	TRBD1	TGTGCCAGCACCCCAACGACAGGGCCCTACGAGCAGTACTTC	CASTPTTGPYEQYF
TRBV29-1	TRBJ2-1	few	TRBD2	TGCAGCGTTGATCGGGCTAGCGGGATTATCGGCTCCTACAATGAGCAGTTCTTC	CSVDRASGIIGSYNEQFF
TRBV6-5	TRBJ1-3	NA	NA	TGTGCCAGCAGTTACTGGGGAACCTCTGGAAACACCATATATTTT	CASSYWGTSGNTIYF
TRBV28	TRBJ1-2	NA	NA	TGTGCCAGCAGCTTAGGGGGGGGGCCGTACGGAGGCTACACCTTC	CASSLGGGPYGGYTF
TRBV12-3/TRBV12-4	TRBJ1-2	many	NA	TGTGCCAGCACCTTACAGGCGCCGCTTCATGGCTACACCTTC	CASTLQAPLHGYTF
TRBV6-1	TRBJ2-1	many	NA	TGTGCCAGCGGAATTGGGGCGGCCTACAATGAGCAGTTCTTC	CASGIGAAYNEQFF
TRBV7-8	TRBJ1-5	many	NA	TGTGCCAGCAGCTTAAGAATGACCAATCAGCCCCAGCATTTT	CASSLRMTNQPQHF
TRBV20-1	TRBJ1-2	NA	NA	TGCAGTGCCGGAGACAGGAGGAACTATGGCTACACCTTC	CSAGDRRNYGYTF
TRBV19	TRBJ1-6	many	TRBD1	TGTGCCAGTGGAAGCGAGAGGGGGACAGGGAATAATTCACCCCTCCACTTT	CASGSERGTGNNSPLHF
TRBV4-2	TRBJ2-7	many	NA	TGTGCCAGCAGCCAAACGACGGGACTCGGCTACGAGCAGTACTTC	CASSQTTGLGYEQYF
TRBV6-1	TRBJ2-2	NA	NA	TGTGCCAGCTGGGGACCGACGAACACCGGGGAGCTGTTTTTT	CASWGPTNTGELFF